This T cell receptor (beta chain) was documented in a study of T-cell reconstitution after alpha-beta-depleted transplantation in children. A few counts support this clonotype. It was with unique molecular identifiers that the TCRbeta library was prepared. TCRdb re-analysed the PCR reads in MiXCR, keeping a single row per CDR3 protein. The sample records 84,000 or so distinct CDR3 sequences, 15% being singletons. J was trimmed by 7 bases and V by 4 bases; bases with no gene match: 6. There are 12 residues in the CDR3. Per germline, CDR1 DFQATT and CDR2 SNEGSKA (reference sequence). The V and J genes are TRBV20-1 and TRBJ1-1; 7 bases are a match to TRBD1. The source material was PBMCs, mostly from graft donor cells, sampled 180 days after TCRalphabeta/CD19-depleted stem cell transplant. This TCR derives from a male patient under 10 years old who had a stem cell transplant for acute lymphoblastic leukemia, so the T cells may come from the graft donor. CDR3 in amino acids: CSATTGAVEAFF. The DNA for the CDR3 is TGCAGTGCTACTACAGGGGCCGTTGAAGCTTTCTTT.